The rows below give T cell receptor beta chains drawn from one sample of a study of blood T cell repertoires in COVID-19. Clones were sequenced by immunoSEQ multiplex PCR, and TCRdb holds only the in-frame ones, with some missing. Here the sample spans roughly 200,000 clones, approximately 83% being singletons. The sequencing input was peripheral blood. The receptors stem from a man aged 45-65 years with active or convalescent COVID-19. The CDR3 runs from the conserved cysteine through the conserved F or W. A D gene is named only where the DNA matches it firmly. Clone sizes are given selectively: once, few, many, or a class where the clone is expanded.

J gene: TRBJ2-1; D gene: .; clone size: .; V gene: TRBV10-3; CDR3 DNA: TGTGCCATCAGTGAGTCGCGTAATGAGCAGTTCTTC; CDR3 protein: CAISESRNEQFF
J gene: TRBJ2-2; D gene: .; clone size: .; V gene: TRBV5-4; CDR3 DNA: TGTGCCAGCAAAGGACAGTCGAACACCGGGGAGCTGTTTTTT; CDR3 protein: CASKGQSNTGELFF
J gene: TRBJ2-1; D gene: .; clone size: once; V gene: TRBV5-4; CDR3 DNA: TGTGCCAGCAGCTTGGCTGGGGGCGCGATCTACAATGAGCAGTTCTTC; CDR3 protein: CASSLAGGAIYNEQFF
J gene: TRBJ2-1; D gene: TRBD1; clone size: .; V gene: TRBV5-1; CDR3 DNA: TGCGCCAGCAGCTTGGGGGGTACTGGGACAGGGAATGAGCAGTTCTTC; CDR3 protein: CASSLGGTGTGNEQFF
J gene: TRBJ1-4; D gene: .; clone size: few; V gene: TRBV18; CDR3 DNA: TGTGCCAGCTCACCCCAATCAACTAATGAAAAACTGTTTTTT; CDR3 protein: CASSPQSTNEKLFF
J gene: TRBJ1-5; D gene: .; clone size: .; V gene: TRBV6-1; CDR3 DNA: TGTGCCAGCAGTGAAATGAACAGGGTAAATCAGCCCCAGCATTTT; CDR3 protein: CASSEMNRVNQPQHF
J gene: TRBJ1-1; D gene: .; clone size: .; V gene: TRBV18; CDR3 DNA: TGTGCCAGCTCACCTGTAGAGACTGAAGCTTTCTTT; CDR3 protein: CASSPVETEAFF
J gene: TRBJ2-7; D gene: TRBD1; clone size: once; V gene: TRBV2; CDR3 DNA: TGTGCCAGCAATTTCGCCCTGGGACAGGTCTCCTACGAGCAGTACTTC; CDR3 protein: CASNFALGQVSYEQYF
J gene: TRBJ1-2; D gene: TRBD1; clone size: .; V gene: TRBV18; CDR3 DNA: TGTGCCAGCTCACCCCAGGACAGGGACGGCTACACCTTC; CDR3 protein: CASSPQDRDGYTF
J gene: TRBJ1-4; D gene: TRBD1; clone size: .; V gene: TRBV6-6; CDR3 DNA: TGTGCCACCAGACAGGGGAATGAAAAACTGTTTTTT; CDR3 protein: CATRQGNEKLFF
J gene: TRBJ2-1; D gene: TRBD2; clone size: .; V gene: TRBV28; CDR3 DNA: TGTGCCAGCAGCCAACTGAGCGGGGGGCTGAATGAGCAGTTCTTC; CDR3 protein: CASSQLSGGLNEQFF
J gene: TRBJ1-6; D gene: .; clone size: .; V gene: TRBV5-5; CDR3 DNA: TGTGCCAGCAGCTTCTCCTGGCCCGGGGAGTCACCCCTCCACTTT; CDR3 protein: CASSFSWPGESPLHF
J gene: TRBJ2-3; D gene: .; clone size: .; V gene: TRBV3-1/TRBV3-2; CDR3 DNA: TGTGCCAGCAGCCAAGAGAGGAGAGATACGCAGTATTTT; CDR3 protein: CASSQERRDTQYF
J gene: TRBJ2-3; D gene: TRBD1; clone size: .; V gene: TRBV9; CDR3 DNA: TGTGCCAGCAGCCCGACGACAGGGAAGACAGATACGCAGTATTTT; CDR3 protein: CASSPTTGKTDTQYF
J gene: TRBJ1-5; D gene: .; clone size: .; V gene: TRBV12-3/TRBV12-4; CDR3 DNA: TGTGCCAGCAGTTTAAGCAGCAATCAGCCCCAGCATTTT; CDR3 protein: CASSLSSNQPQHF
J gene: TRBJ1-2; D gene: TRBD1; clone size: many; V gene: TRBV19; CDR3 DNA: TGTGCCAGTAGTACTTTCCAAGGACAGGGGGCGGGAAACTATGGCTACACCTTC; CDR3 protein: CASSTFQGQGAGNYGYTF
J gene: TRBJ2-1; D gene: TRBD2; clone size: .; V gene: TRBV4-2; CDR3 DNA: TGTGCCAGCAGCCAACGGCGGGGGGGGACGAATGAGCAGTTCTTC; CDR3 protein: CASSQRRGGTNEQFF
J gene: TRBJ2-3; D gene: .; clone size: few; V gene: TRBV3-1/TRBV3-2; CDR3 DNA: TGTGCCAGCAGCCGGACAGCAGGCACAGATACGCAGTATTTT; CDR3 protein: CASSRTAGTDTQYF
J gene: TRBJ2-2; D gene: .; clone size: .; V gene: TRBV5-4; CDR3 DNA: TGTGCCAGCAGCTTGGTGAGGGTAGACACCGGGGAGCTGTTTTTT; CDR3 protein: CASSLVRVDTGELFF
J gene: TRBJ2-1; D gene: TRBD2; clone size: .; V gene: TRBV9; CDR3 DNA: TGTGCCAGCAGACCGGGACTAGCGTCCTACAATGAGCAGTTCTTC; CDR3 protein: CASRPGLASYNEQFF
J gene: TRBJ2-7; D gene: .; clone size: .; V gene: TRBV5-4; CDR3 DNA: TGTGCCAGCAGCTTGGTGGGGGGTTCCCACTACGAGCAGTACTTC; CDR3 protein: CASSLVGGSHYEQYF
J gene: TRBJ1-2; D gene: TRBD1; clone size: .; V gene: TRBV7-9; CDR3 DNA: TGTGCCAGCAGCCCGACACAGGGGACCTATGGCTACACCTTC; CDR3 protein: CASSPTQGTYGYTF
J gene: TRBJ1-1; D gene: .; clone size: .; V gene: TRBV27; CDR3 DNA: TGTGCCAGCAGTCTCAGGGGGAACACTGAAGCTTTCTTT; CDR3 protein: CASSLRGNTEAFF
J gene: TRBJ1-1; D gene: TRBD1; clone size: .; V gene: TRBV5-5; CDR3 DNA: TGTGCCAGCAGCTCTCAGGGGGAGCTGAACACTGAAGCTTTCTTT; CDR3 protein: CASSSQGELNTEAFF
J gene: TRBJ1-4; D gene: .; clone size: .; V gene: TRBV3-1/TRBV3-2; CDR3 DNA: TGTGCCAGCAGCTCGACAGGCCTTAATGAAAAACTGTTTTTT; CDR3 protein: CASSSTGLNEKLFF
J gene: TRBJ1-2; D gene: .; clone size: .; V gene: TRBV12-3/TRBV12-4; CDR3 DNA: TGTGCCAGCAACTCGGGGAAGAACTATGGCTACACCTTC; CDR3 protein: CASNSGKNYGYTF
J gene: TRBJ2-1; D gene: .; clone size: .; V gene: TRBV7-9; CDR3 DNA: TGTGCCAGCAGCTTAGGAACAGTCGTACTCTTC; CDR3 protein: CASSLGTVVLF
J gene: TRBJ1-1; D gene: .; clone size: .; V gene: TRBV10-3; CDR3 DNA: TGTGCCATCAGGGCGGGTCAAACATCATACACTGAAGCTTTCTTT; CDR3 protein: CAIRAGQTSYTEAFF
J gene: TRBJ2-7; D gene: .; clone size: .; V gene: TRBV5-1; CDR3 DNA: TGCGCCAGCAGCCCGGGCCGGGCGGGGTTAGGCGAGCAGTACTTC; CDR3 protein: CASSPGRAGLGEQYF
J gene: TRBJ2-3; D gene: .; clone size: .; V gene: TRBV3-1/TRBV3-2; CDR3 DNA: TGTGCCAGCAGCCAAGACCCCCAAGGGGGTACGCAGTATTTT; CDR3 protein: CASSQDPQGGTQYF
J gene: TRBJ1-1; D gene: TRBD1; clone size: .; V gene: TRBV6-5; CDR3 DNA: TGTGCCAGCAGAGGGACAGGGAACACTGAAGCTTTCTTT; CDR3 protein: CASRGTGNTEAFF
J gene: TRBJ2-1; D gene: .; clone size: .; V gene: TRBV4-3; CDR3 DNA: TGCGCCAGCAGCCACTCAGGCTACCCGGCAAATGAGCAGTTCTTC; CDR3 protein: CASSHSGYPANEQFF
J gene: TRBJ2-7; D gene: TRBD1; clone size: .; V gene: TRBV6-2/TRBV6-3; CDR3 DNA: TGTGCCAGCAGCCCCGACAGGGCCGCCTACGAGCAGTACTTC; CDR3 protein: CASSPDRAAYEQYF
J gene: TRBJ2-2; D gene: TRBD2; clone size: .; V gene: TRBV7-8; CDR3 DNA: TGTGCCAGCAGCTTAGTGCAGCGGGGGAACACCGGGGAGCTGTTTTTT; CDR3 protein: CASSLVQRGNTGELFF
J gene: TRBJ2-7; D gene: .; clone size: .; V gene: TRBV20-1; CDR3 DNA: TGCAGTATAAGGGGCACCTACGAGCAGTACTTC; CDR3 protein: CSIRGTYEQYF
J gene: TRBJ1-5; D gene: .; clone size: .; V gene: TRBV5-8; CDR3 DNA: TGTGCCAGCAGCCGGTGGCGGGGATCGGATCAGCCCCAGCATTTT; CDR3 protein: CASSRWRGSDQPQHF
J gene: TRBJ2-1; D gene: TRBD2; clone size: .; V gene: TRBV4-3; CDR3 DNA: TGCGCCAGCAGCCAAGAAAGCGGGGGGGCCTACAATGAGCAGTTCTTC; CDR3 protein: CASSQESGGAYNEQFF
J gene: TRBJ1-2; D gene: TRBD1; clone size: .; V gene: TRBV5-6; CDR3 DNA: TGTGCCAGTTATAAGGACAGGTGGGGCTATGGCTACACCTTC; CDR3 protein: CASYKDRWGYGYTF
J gene: TRBJ1-2; D gene: .; clone size: once; V gene: TRBV7-9; CDR3 DNA: TGTGCCAGCAGCTCCCAGGGAAGTGGCTACACCTTC; CDR3 protein: CASSSQGSGYTF
J gene: TRBJ2-2; D gene: TRBD2; clone size: few; V gene: TRBV6-5; CDR3 DNA: TGTGCCTCTCAAACTAGCGGGGGGTTACCCGGGGAGCTGTTTTTT; CDR3 protein: CASQTSGGLPGELFF
J gene: TRBJ1-1; D gene: .; clone size: .; V gene: TRBV6-5; CDR3 DNA: TGTGCCAGCAGTTACTCGACAGGTGAAGCTTTCTTT; CDR3 protein: CASSYSTGEAFF
J gene: TRBJ1-5; D gene: TRBD1; clone size: .; V gene: TRBV27; CDR3 DNA: TGTGCCAGCAGTCCCCATCTAATGACAGGGGGCGTTTTTCAGCCCCAGCATTTT; CDR3 protein: CASSPHLMTGGVFQPQHF
J gene: TRBJ1-5; D gene: .; clone size: .; V gene: TRBV28; CDR3 DNA: TGTGCCAGCAGTTTAGGCGGACAGACTTATCAGCCCCAGCATTTT; CDR3 protein: CASSLGGQTYQPQHF
J gene: TRBJ2-1; D gene: TRBD2; clone size: .; V gene: TRBV5-4; CDR3 DNA: TGTGCCAGCAGCTCACTAGCGATTTCCTACAATGAGCAGTTCTTC; CDR3 protein: CASSSLAISYNEQFF
J gene: TRBJ1-1; D gene: .; clone size: .; V gene: TRBV7-2; CDR3 DNA: TGTGCCAGCAGTTTACTCCGGGCTGAAGCTTTCTTT; CDR3 protein: CASSLLRAEAFF
J gene: TRBJ2-6; D gene: .; clone size: .; V gene: TRBV27; CDR3 DNA: TGTGCCAGCAGTTTCGACGGACTCTCTGGGGCCAACGTCCTGACTTTC; CDR3 protein: CASSFDGLSGANVLTF
J gene: TRBJ1-2; D gene: TRBD1; clone size: .; V gene: TRBV28; CDR3 DNA: TGTGCCAGCAGAAACGGACAGGGGGCTGCTAACTATGGCTACACCTTC; CDR3 protein: CASRNGQGAANYGYTF
J gene: TRBJ1-2; D gene: TRBD1; clone size: .; V gene: TRBV6-5; CDR3 DNA: TGTGCCAGCAGGACGGGACAGGGGGGCTATGGCTACACCTTC; CDR3 protein: CASRTGQGGYGYTF
J gene: TRBJ1-1; D gene: .; clone size: .; V gene: TRBV6-5; CDR3 DNA: TGTGCCAGCAGTTACCTTCAAGGGGTGAACACTGAAGCTTTCTTT; CDR3 protein: CASSYLQGVNTEAFF
J gene: TRBJ2-7; D gene: .; clone size: .; V gene: TRBV6-2/TRBV6-3; CDR3 DNA: TGTGCCAGCAGTGGCCGGGACAAAGCCTACGAGCAGTACTTC; CDR3 protein: CASSGRDKAYEQYF
J gene: TRBJ2-7; D gene: .; clone size: .; V gene: TRBV12-3/TRBV12-4; CDR3 DNA: TGTGCCAGCAGTTTAGGGCAGGGAGGAGAGCAGTACTTC; CDR3 protein: CASSLGQGGEQYF
J gene: TRBJ1-3; D gene: TRBD1; clone size: .; V gene: TRBV3-1/TRBV3-2; CDR3 DNA: TGTGCCAGCAGCCTAACAGGGGACTCTGGAAACACCATATATTTT; CDR3 protein: CASSLTGDSGNTIYF
J gene: TRBJ1-1; D gene: .; clone size: once; V gene: TRBV5-1; CDR3 DNA: TGCGCCAGCAGCTTGGGACAGCCAGCGGAAGCTTTCTTT; CDR3 protein: CASSLGQPAEAFF
J gene: TRBJ1-2; D gene: TRBD1; clone size: .; V gene: TRBV6-2/TRBV6-3; CDR3 DNA: TGTGCCAGCAGTAAGGACAGGTTCTATGGCTACACCTTC; CDR3 protein: CASSKDRFYGYTF
J gene: TRBJ2-1; D gene: TRBD1; clone size: .; V gene: TRBV5-1; CDR3 DNA: TGCGCCAGCAGTAACAGGGGGCATGCCAATGAGCAGTTCTTC; CDR3 protein: CASSNRGHANEQFF
J gene: TRBJ1-2; D gene: TRBD1; clone size: .; V gene: TRBV28; CDR3 DNA: TGTGCCAGCAGTTTAGACAGGGGGCTGGGCGGCTACACCTTC; CDR3 protein: CASSLDRGLGGYTF
J gene: TRBJ2-2; D gene: .; clone size: once; V gene: TRBV5-4; CDR3 DNA: TGTGCCAGCAGCTTGGGGGGGCCTGCGAACACCGGGGAGCTGTTTTTT; CDR3 protein: CASSLGGPANTGELFF